This T cell receptor (beta chain) was obtained from a study of Ad26.COV2.S vaccination and SARS-CoV-2 variants. Turning to the study itself: Participants got Ad26.COV2.S intramuscularly, once or twice 56 days apart. Findings and caveats of the study: Relative to placebo recipients, vaccine recipients exhibited elevated spike-specific TCR breadth. Vaccinated and placebo-treated recipients had similar non-spike TCR breadth.

The CDR3 is made up of 14 amino acids. Trimming cost V 6 bases and J 1 base, with 12 bases left between them. Germline CDR1 and CDR2: MNHEY and SMNVEV (reference sequence). The protocol was immunoSEQ multiplex PCR, while the TCRdb copy is restricted to in-frame clones and leaves out a portion. The sample carries some 320,000 clones, just over 85% recorded once. This clone appeared a single time. Its specificity is unknown. The treatment is: around 19 received Ad26.COV2.S at low or high dose, single or two shots; about 5 received placebo; per-sample allocation not given. Sampling was done on day 63 after the first vaccine or placebo injection. An Ad26 vector expressing Wuhan-strain SARS-CoV-2 spike served as the vaccine.

The chain recombines TRBV27 with TRBJ1-1; D is perhaps TRBD1 (5 bases). The sample was peripheral blood, taken in a trial of Ad26.COV2.S vaccine versus placebo. This clonotype originated in a person between 18 and 65 years old who received the Ad26.COV2.S COVID-19 vaccine or a placebo. Here the CDR3 DNA reads TGTGCCAGCAGGGGGCTCGTGTGGAACACTGAAGCTTTCTTT. Protein: CASRGLVWNTEAFF.